The T cell receptor beta chain under discussion was sequenced for a study of shared clonotypes between healthy human individuals. The CDR3 contains 20 residues. V was pared by 0 bases and J by 5 bases, with 15 bases of the junction left unmatched. Germline assignment: CDR1 LGHNA and CDR2 YNFKEQ. Measured with immunoSEQ multiplex PCR; TCRdb has only the in-frame clones, and not every one. The sample lists more than 1 million clones, around three quarters seen once, with about 0.52% in the top ten. The clonotype comes from a man between 18 and 29 years old in good health. Some clones in this sample may be carry-over from other donors' samples. The specimen was memory CD4+ T cells from PBMCs. Stated subset: CD45RA-negative fraction. The chain uses TRBV4-2 and TRBJ1-4; TRBD1 agrees at 10 bases. The CDR3 bases are TGTGCCAGCAGCCAAGATCCGGGCCTTTACCCGGGACAGGGGAATGAAAAACTGTTTTTT. Translation: CASSQDPGLYPGQGNEKLFF.